This T cell receptor beta chain was recorded in a study of T cells in Graves' hyperthyroidism and ophthalmopathy. Across the whole study: Once the initial diagnosis was made, peripheral blood was obtained before any treatment.

Regarding the study as a whole: Most expanded thyroid clonotypes above 0.001 also appeared in blood. By a 13 V-J model, ophthalmopathy was set apart from stable hyperthyroidism.

Disease lasting under 3 months, a NOSPECS grade of at least 4, and a Clinical Activity Score of at least 3 were features of the ophthalmopathy patients. CDR3 length equals 14 residues. V was cut by 1 base and J by 5 bases, with 8 bases left in between. Germline loops: CDR1 MNHNS, CDR2 SASEGT. With regard to this clonotype: The target antigen is unknown.

Amplification yielded TCR beta CDR3 regions, with RNA transcripts as the source. A first-round RT-PCR of the TCR CDR3 used the HTBI primer set. Each CDR3 protein gets one entry after TCRdb re-called the multiplex PCR reads with MiXCR. This sample has hundreds of thousands of distinct CDR3 sequences; approximately 15% occur once, and the top ten carry roughly 3.4%. The gene calls are TRBV6-1 and TRBJ2-2; D gene uncertain. The sequence was collected from a woman aged 40 to 50 with Graves' ophthalmopathy. Sequenced material: blood. Here the CDR3 reads CASSEVVPTGELFF. CDR3 DNA sequence: TGTGCCAGCAGTGAAGTTGTCCCAACCGGGGAGCTGTTTTTT.